The source of this T cell receptor (beta chain) is a study of graft-versus-host responses after intestinal transplantation. About the research overall: Following induction with anti-thymocyte globulin, all recipients were given tacrolimus and steroids for two to three years.

The method was immunoSEQ multiplex PCR; TCRdb's version includes in-frame clones alone and lacks a portion of them. Of around 96,000 clones listed, around 90% are singletons. Notes on this clone: Its matching antigen is unknown.

This CDR3 region has 16 residues. Per the germline V gene, CDR1 is MNHNY and CDR2 is SVGAGI (reference sequence). The trim removed 6 bases at V and 0 bases at J, leaving 8 bases unmatched. Sample: unstimulated CD4+ T cells sorted from spleen or lymph node cells, taken before intestinal transplant. The chain uses TRBV6-6 and TRBJ1-3, with 7 bases lining up with TRBD1. The sequence came from a human donor who received an intestinal transplant. CDR3 DNA sequence: TGTGCCAGCAGAGACCGGACAGGTGACTCTGGAAACACCATATATTTT. Translated, it gives CASRDRTGDSGNTIYF.